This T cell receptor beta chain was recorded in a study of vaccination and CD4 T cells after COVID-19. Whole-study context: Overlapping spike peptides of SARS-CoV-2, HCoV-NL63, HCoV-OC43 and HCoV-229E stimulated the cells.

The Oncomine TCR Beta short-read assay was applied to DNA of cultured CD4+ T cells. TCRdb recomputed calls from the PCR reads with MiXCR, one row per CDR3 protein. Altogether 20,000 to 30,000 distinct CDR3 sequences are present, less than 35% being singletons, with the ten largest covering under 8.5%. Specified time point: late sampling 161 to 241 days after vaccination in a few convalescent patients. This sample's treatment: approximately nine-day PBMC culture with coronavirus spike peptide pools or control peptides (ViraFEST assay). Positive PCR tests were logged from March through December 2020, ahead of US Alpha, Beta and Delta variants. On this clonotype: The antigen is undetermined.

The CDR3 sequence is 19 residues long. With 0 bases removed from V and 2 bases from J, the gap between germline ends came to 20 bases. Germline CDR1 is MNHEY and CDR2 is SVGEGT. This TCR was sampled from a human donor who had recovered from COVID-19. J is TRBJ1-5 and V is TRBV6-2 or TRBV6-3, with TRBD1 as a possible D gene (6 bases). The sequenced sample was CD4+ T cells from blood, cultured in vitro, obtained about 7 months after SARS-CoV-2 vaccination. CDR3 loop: CASSYSNFAWGAGNQPQHF. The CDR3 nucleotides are TGTGCCAGCAGTTACTCCAACTTTGCATGGGGGGCCGGCAATCAGCCCCAGCATTTT.